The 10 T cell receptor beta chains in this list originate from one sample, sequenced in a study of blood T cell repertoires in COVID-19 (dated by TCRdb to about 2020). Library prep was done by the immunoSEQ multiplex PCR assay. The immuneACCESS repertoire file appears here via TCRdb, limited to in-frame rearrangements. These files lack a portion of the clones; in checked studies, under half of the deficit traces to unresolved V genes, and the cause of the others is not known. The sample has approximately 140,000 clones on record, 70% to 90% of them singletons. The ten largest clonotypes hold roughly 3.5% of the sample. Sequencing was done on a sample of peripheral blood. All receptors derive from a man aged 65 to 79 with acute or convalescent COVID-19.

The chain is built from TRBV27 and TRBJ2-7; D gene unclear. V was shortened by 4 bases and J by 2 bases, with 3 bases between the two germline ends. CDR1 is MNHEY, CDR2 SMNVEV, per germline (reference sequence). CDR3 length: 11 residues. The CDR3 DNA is TGTGCCAGCAGTTCTGCCTACGAGCAGTACTTC. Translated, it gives CASSSAYEQYF.

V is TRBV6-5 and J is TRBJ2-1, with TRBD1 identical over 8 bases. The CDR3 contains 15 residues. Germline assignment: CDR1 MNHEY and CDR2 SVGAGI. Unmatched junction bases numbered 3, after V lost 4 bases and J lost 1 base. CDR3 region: CASSSTGVSYNEQFF. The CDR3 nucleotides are TGTGCCAGCAGTTCGACAGGGGTTTCCTACAATGAGCAGTTCTTC.

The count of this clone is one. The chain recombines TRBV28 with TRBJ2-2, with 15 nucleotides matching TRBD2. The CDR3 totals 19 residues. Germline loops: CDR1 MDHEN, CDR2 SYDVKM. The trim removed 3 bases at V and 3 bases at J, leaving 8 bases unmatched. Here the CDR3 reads CASSFSGLAGGPDTGELFF. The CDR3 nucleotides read TGTGCCAGCAGTTTCAGTGGACTAGCGGGAGGGCCAGACACCGGGGAGCTGTTTTTT.

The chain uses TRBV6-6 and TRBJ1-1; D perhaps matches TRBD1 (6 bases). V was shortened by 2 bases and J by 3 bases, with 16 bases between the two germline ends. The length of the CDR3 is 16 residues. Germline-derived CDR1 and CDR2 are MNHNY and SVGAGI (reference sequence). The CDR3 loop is CASSYEAGDRHTEAFF. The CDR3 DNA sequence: TGTGCCAGCAGTTACGAGGCAGGGGATAGGCACACTGAAGCTTTCTTT.

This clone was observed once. CDR3 sequence (DNA): TGTGCCAGCAGCTCAGGGACTAGCGGGCCGTACGAGCAGTACTTC. It translates to CASSSGTSGPYEQYF. The chain couples TRBV11-3 to TRBJ2-7, with 12 bases lining up with TRBD2. Germline CDR1 is SGHNT and CDR2 is YENEEA. The CDR3 extends over 15 amino acids. V lost 4 bases and J lost 4; bases outside the gene matches: 5.

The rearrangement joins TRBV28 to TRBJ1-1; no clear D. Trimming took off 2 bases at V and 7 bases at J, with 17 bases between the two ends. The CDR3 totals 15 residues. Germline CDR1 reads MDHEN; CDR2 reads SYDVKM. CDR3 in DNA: TGTGCCAGCAGTTTAGAAACGCTTGAGGGTAATGAAGCTTTCTTT. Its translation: CASSLETLEGNEAFF.

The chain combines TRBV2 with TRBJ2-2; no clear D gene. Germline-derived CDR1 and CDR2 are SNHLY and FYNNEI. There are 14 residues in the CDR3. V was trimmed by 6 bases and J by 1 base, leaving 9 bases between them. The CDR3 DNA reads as TGTGCCAGCAGAGCTACAGAGAACACCGGGGAGCTGTTTTTT. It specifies CASRATENTGELFF.

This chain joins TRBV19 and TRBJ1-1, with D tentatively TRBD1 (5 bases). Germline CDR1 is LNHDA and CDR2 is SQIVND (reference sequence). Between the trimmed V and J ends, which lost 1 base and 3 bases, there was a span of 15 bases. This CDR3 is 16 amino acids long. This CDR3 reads CASSIGKGRADTEAFF. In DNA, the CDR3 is TGTGCCAGTAGTATAGGTAAGGGCAGGGCTGACACTGAAGCTTTCTTT.

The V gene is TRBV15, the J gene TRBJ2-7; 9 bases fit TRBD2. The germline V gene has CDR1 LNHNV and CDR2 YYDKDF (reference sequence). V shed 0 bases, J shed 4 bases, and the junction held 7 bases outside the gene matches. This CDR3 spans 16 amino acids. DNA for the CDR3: TGTGCCACCAGCAGAGATAGGGCTAGCGGGAAATACGAGCAGTACTTC. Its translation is CATSRDRASGKYEQYF.

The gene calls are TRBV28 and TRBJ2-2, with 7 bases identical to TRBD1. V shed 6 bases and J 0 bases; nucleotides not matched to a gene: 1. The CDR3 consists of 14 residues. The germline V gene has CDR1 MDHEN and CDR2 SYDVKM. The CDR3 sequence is CASSGTANTGELFF. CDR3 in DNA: TGTGCCAGCAGCGGGACAGCGAACACCGGGGAGCTGTTTTTT.